Listed here is a single T cell receptor (beta chain). Antigen specificity is unknown. The entry originates in a study of cytomegalovirus exposure and HLA in healthy donors. Overall study: For the approximately 360 genotyped donors, roughly 80% fell within the Caucasian-associated ancestry cluster.

Study-wide results and limits: In vitro testing confirmed a few CMV-associated chains as specific for CMV antigens. HLA alleles showed associations with approximately 15,000 TCR beta sequences in a later analysis, at a 0.05 false discovery rate.

The study ran its PCR with 60 Vbeta and 13 Jbeta primers. Sequenced by immunoSEQ multiplex PCR; TCRdb stores in-frame clones only, minus some. The sample shows approximately 99,000 clones, around 81% of them seen only once. Germline V gene lookup returns CDR1 SGDLS and CDR2 YYNGEE. The CDR3 covers 14 residues. V lost 0 bases to trimming and J lost 11 bases; unmatched junction nucleotides: 10. The rearrangement links TRBV9 to TRBJ1-1; 7 bases match TRBD1. The receptor was isolated from a man aged 35 to 55 in good health and CMV-seropositive. The source material was PBMCs. The CDR3 DNA sequence: TGTGCCAGCAGCGTAGGCGACAGGGTGGGCTCGGCTTTCTTT. Translated: CASSVGDRVGSAFF.